The following is a TCR beta chain sequence with its context. Its target is unknown. Here immunoSEQ multiplex PCR was the method, and the copy in TCRdb shows in-frame clones only, minus some. This sample has 4,000 to 6,000 clones; 65% occur once, and the top ten carry roughly two fifths. The data belong to a study of CD8 T cell repertoires and HIV-1 epitope variants. About the research overall: Separate wells received one of Twenty-five Gag or Nef variant peptides. Tested: three Gag epitope families, Nef HW9 and YT9. Cultures ran about 9 days, with IL-2, IL-7 and IL-15 added on days 3 and 7.

CDR1 SGHRS and CDR2 YFSETQ come from the germline V gene. Unmatched junction bases numbered 9, after V lost 7 bases and J lost 7 bases. This CDR3 spans 14 amino acids. V usage is TRBV5-1 and J usage is TRBJ2-7, with TRBD2 matching over 12 bases. Sample: cultured CD8+ T cells derived from PBMCs. The TCR comes from a male donor with HIV. The DNA for the CDR3 is TGCGCCAGCGGCCTAGCGGGAGGGCCTGAGGAGCAGTACTTC. Its translation: CASGLAGGPEEQYF. Using reference TRBV5-1 and TRBJ2-7 for the parts outside the CDR3, the full variable domain is KAGVTQTPRYLIKTRGQQVTLSCSPISGHRSVSWYQQTPGQGLQFLFEYFSETQRNKGNFPGRFSGRQFSNSRSEMNVSTLELGDSALYLCASGLAGGPEEQYFGPGTRLTVT.